This TCR beta chain is from a study of cytomegalovirus exposure and HLA in healthy donors (dated by TCRdb to the late 2010s). Study-wide context: According to a later analysis, the 120 or so validation repertoires were produced on the same platform as the approximately 690 repertoires of the first cohort. The aim of the study was to test whether cataloging public T cell receptors could identify signatures of past pathogen exposure. Along with the roughly 700-subject first cohort, a separate validation cohort of approximately 110 different subjects was used. High-throughput TCR immunosequencing, statistical association of individual TCRs with disease status, and machine learning were combined to predict cytomegalovirus infection status. The research as a whole found: Across donors, most TCR sequences were observed very rarely, whereas some public TCRs were present in many individuals. Of the cluster scores, roughly 95% were above 0 in a later analysis, which found that TCRs clustered in the first cohort also tended to co-occur in the approximately 110 validation repertoires. The study gave a list of 150 to 200 TCR beta chains associated with cytomegalovirus. The classifier was reported to diagnose cytomegalovirus status with high specificity and sensitivity in both the original and validation cohorts. A later analysis lacked HLA typing for the validation cohort, so it scored co-occurrence in that cohort across all 120 or so repertoires. In vitro tests confirmed that a few of the cytomegalovirus-associated TCR beta chains recognize cytomegalovirus antigens. The authors suggested that the approach could potentially be extended to other disease states and immunological phenotypes.

Donors formed part of the validation cohort, which comprised 120 subjects and was distinct from the first cohort of roughly 600 subjects. A single count supports this clone. Its antigen is unknown. Nothing much larger sits one base from this clone, and base qualities are not available. Deletion took 6 bases off V and 6 bases off J, with a span of 16 bases between the germline ends. Reading from cysteine to phenylalanine, the CDR3 counts 14 amino acids. The kept DNA is CDR3 alone, 42 bases in frame from the first base. As encoded in the germline V gene, CDR1 is SGHRS while CDR2 is YFSETQ. Libraries were made using the immunoSEQ multiplex PCR assay. From the authors' description of their analysis: A statistical classification framework was built to diagnose cytomegalovirus status from the catalog of TCR beta chain sequences. Held by TCRdb, this immuneACCESS table contains in-frame sequences only and omits some clones. Under half of the omission traces to an unresolved V gene where checked; the cause of the rest is unknown. Clone size and the V and J calls come from that table; the DNA yielded D and trimming. Across this sample there are approximately 160,000 clones, with 91% seen only once. 3% to 3.5% of the sample lies in the top ten.

The receptor comes from a woman under 30 in good health and CMV-seropositive. This chain is built from TRBV5-1 and TRBJ2-1; the D gene is possibly TRBD1, with 6 bases matching. Sequencing input: PBMCs. The DNA sequence follows: TGCGCCAGCACGCGGACAGTTTATCTCAATGAGCAGTTCTTC. Its protein is CASTRTVYLNEQFF.